Listed below are T cell receptor beta chains from one sample, sequenced in a study of blood T cell repertoires in COVID-19. Generated by immunoSEQ multiplex PCR, the TCRdb table keeps only in-frame clones and is missing some. The sample lists over 350,000 clones, 87% occurring once. The specimen sequenced was PBMCs or T cells enriched from blood (not recorded which). These receptors all stem from a woman aged 18-29 years with acute COVID-19. The CDR3 runs from the conserved cysteine through the conserved F or W. The D gene is left open where the match is weak. Not every row has a clone size; where given, it reads once, few, many or a size class.

CDR3aa: CASSQATRASYNEQFF
CDR3nt: TGCGCCAGCAGCCAAGCTACTAGAGCATCTTACAATGAGCAGTTCTTC
v_gene: TRBV4-1
d_gene: -
j_gene: TRBJ2-1
abundance: -

CDR3aa: CASSNDRGWGYTF
CDR3nt: TGTGCCAGCAGCAACGACAGGGGCTGGGGCTACACCTTC
v_gene: TRBV5-4
d_gene: TRBD1
j_gene: TRBJ1-2
abundance: few

CDR3aa: CAIWRGQGFHEQFF
CDR3nt: TGTGCCATCTGGAGGGGACAGGGTTTCCATGAGCAGTTCTTC
v_gene: TRBV10-3
d_gene: TRBD1
j_gene: TRBJ2-1
abundance: -

CDR3aa: CASSVVDSSWVEQYF
CDR3nt: TGTGCCAGCAGCGTAGTTGATAGCTCCTGGGTTGAGCAGTACTTC
v_gene: TRBV9
d_gene: -
j_gene: TRBJ2-7
abundance: -

CDR3aa: CASSYPDRGSEAFF
CDR3nt: TGTGCCAGCAGTTATCCCGACAGGGGGTCTGAAGCTTTCTTT
v_gene: TRBV6-5
d_gene: TRBD1
j_gene: TRBJ1-1
abundance: -

CDR3aa: CASTAPGQEGEAFF
CDR3nt: TGTGCCAGTACCGCCCCGGGACAGGAGGGTGAAGCTTTCTTT
v_gene: TRBV19
d_gene: TRBD1
j_gene: TRBJ1-1
abundance: few

CDR3aa: CASSLAGAYNSPLHF
CDR3nt: TGTGCCAGCAGTTTGGCAGGGGCATATAATTCACCCCTCCACTTT
v_gene: TRBV28
d_gene: -
j_gene: TRBJ1-6
abundance: -

CDR3aa: CAISESSRGPREQYF
CDR3nt: TGTGCCATCAGTGAGTCCTCGAGAGGGCCGCGGGAGCAGTACTTC
v_gene: TRBV10-3
d_gene: -
j_gene: TRBJ2-7
abundance: -

CDR3aa: CSVGDRGGYTF
CDR3nt: TGCAGCGTTGGGGACAGGGGCGGCTACACCTTC
v_gene: TRBV29-1
d_gene: TRBD1
j_gene: TRBJ1-2
abundance: once

CDR3aa: CASSTYNEAFF
CDR3nt: TGTGCCAGTAGTACTTACAATGAAGCTTTCTTT
v_gene: TRBV19
d_gene: -
j_gene: TRBJ1-1
abundance: -

CDR3aa: CSAGLAGGLNEQFF
CDR3nt: TGCAGCGCAGGACTAGCGGGAGGTCTGAATGAGCAGTTCTTC
v_gene: TRBV29-1
d_gene: TRBD2
j_gene: TRBJ2-1
abundance: -

CDR3aa: CASSQGTSGRNTQYF
CDR3nt: TGCGCCAGCAGCCAAGGGACTAGCGGGAGAAATACGCAGTATTTT
v_gene: TRBV4-3
d_gene: TRBD2
j_gene: TRBJ2-3
abundance: -

CDR3aa: CASTHGTSVYNEQFF
CDR3nt: TGTGCCAGCACCCATGGGACTAGCGTTTACAATGAGCAGTTCTTC
v_gene: TRBV2
d_gene: TRBD2
j_gene: TRBJ2-1
abundance: -

CDR3aa: CASSQDLLAGSAETQYF
CDR3nt: TGTGCCAGCAGCCAAGATCTTCTAGCGGGAAGTGCGGAGACCCAGTACTTC
v_gene: TRBV3-1/TRBV3-2
d_gene: TRBD2
j_gene: TRBJ2-5
abundance: -

CDR3aa: CASSISRGYEQYF
CDR3nt: TGTGCCAGTAGTATAAGTAGGGGTTACGAGCAGTACTTC
v_gene: TRBV19
d_gene: -
j_gene: TRBJ2-7
abundance: once

CDR3aa: CASSLAQTGKETQYF
CDR3nt: TGCGCCAGCAGCTTGGCTCAAACAGGGAAAGAGACCCAGTACTTC
v_gene: TRBV5-1
d_gene: -
j_gene: TRBJ2-5
abundance: -

CDR3aa: CASSHTGLDGNTIYF
CDR3nt: TGTGCCAGCAGTCACACAGGGCTGGACGGAAACACCATATATTTT
v_gene: TRBV7-9
d_gene: -
j_gene: TRBJ1-3
abundance: -

CDR3aa: CATSDGTAIDSNQPQHF
CDR3nt: TGTGCCACCAGCGACGGGACAGCAATAGATAGCAATCAGCCCCAGCATTTT
v_gene: TRBV15
d_gene: TRBD1
j_gene: TRBJ1-5
abundance: -

CDR3aa: CASSSLRGGAPGELFF
CDR3nt: TGTGCCAGCAGTTCCCTTCGCGGGGGGGCCCCCGGGGAGCTGTTTTTT
v_gene: TRBV6-2/TRBV6-3
d_gene: TRBD2
j_gene: TRBJ2-2
abundance: -

CDR3aa: CASHPGQRNTEAFF
CDR3nt: TGTGCCAGTCATCCGGGACAGAGAAACACTGAAGCTTTCTTT
v_gene: TRBV19
d_gene: TRBD1
j_gene: TRBJ1-1
abundance: -

CDR3aa: CASSQDTSVFPRGTF
CDR3nt: TGCGCCAGCAGCCAAGATACCAGCGTATTCCCAAGGGGCACCTTC
v_gene: TRBV4-3
d_gene: -
j_gene: TRBJ1-2
abundance: -

CDR3aa: CASRWGQSPPSYNEQFF
CDR3nt: TGTGCCAGCAGATGGGGACAGTCCCCTCCCTCCTACAATGAGCAGTTCTTC
v_gene: TRBV5-6
d_gene: TRBD1
j_gene: TRBJ2-1
abundance: -

CDR3aa: CAIKGKTDTQYF
CDR3nt: TGTGCCATCAAGGGGAAGACAGATACGCAGTATTTT
v_gene: TRBV27
d_gene: -
j_gene: TRBJ2-3
abundance: few

CDR3aa: CASSSFDSSSGNTIYF
CDR3nt: TGTGCCAGCAGCTCGTTCGACAGCTCCTCTGGAAACACCATATATTTT
v_gene: TRBV11-1
d_gene: -
j_gene: TRBJ1-3
abundance: -

CDR3aa: CASRPIGRSGSNQPQHF
CDR3nt: TGTGCCAGCAGGCCAATTGGACGGTCGGGAAGCAATCAGCCCCAGCATTTT
v_gene: TRBV2
d_gene: -
j_gene: TRBJ1-5
abundance: -

CDR3aa: CAISERYRGDYGYTF
CDR3nt: TGTGCCATCAGTGAGAGATACAGGGGGGACTATGGCTACACCTTC
v_gene: TRBV10-3
d_gene: TRBD1
j_gene: TRBJ1-2
abundance: -

CDR3aa: CSYQPGGSSYEQYF
CDR3nt: TGCAGTTACCAGCCAGGGGGTTCTTCCTACGAGCAGTACTTC
v_gene: TRBV29-1
d_gene: TRBD1
j_gene: TRBJ2-7
abundance: once

CDR3aa: CASRLQGENYEQYF
CDR3nt: TGTGCCAGCAGATTACAGGGGGAGAACTACGAGCAGTACTTC
v_gene: TRBV6-6
d_gene: TRBD1
j_gene: TRBJ2-7
abundance: -

CDR3aa: CASSLGSDYPNF
CDR3nt: TGTGCCAGCAGCTTGGGATCCGACTACCCAAACTTC
v_gene: TRBV5-6
d_gene: -
j_gene: TRBJ2-5
abundance: -

CDR3aa: CASSLWTGPNTEAFF
CDR3nt: TGTGCCAGCAGCCTGTGGACAGGGCCGAACACTGAAGCTTTCTTT
v_gene: TRBV5-4
d_gene: TRBD1
j_gene: TRBJ1-1
abundance: -

CDR3aa: CASSPTNNYGYTF
CDR3nt: TGTGCCAGCAGCCCAACAAACAACTATGGCTACACCTTC
v_gene: TRBV28
d_gene: -
j_gene: TRBJ1-2
abundance: -

CDR3aa: CATSRETMRQGAVEQYF
CDR3nt: TGTGCCACCAGCAGAGAAACAATGAGACAGGGGGCTGTCGAGCAGTACTTC
v_gene: TRBV15
d_gene: TRBD1
j_gene: TRBJ2-7
abundance: once

CDR3aa: CASSLGQKGHSPLHF
CDR3nt: TGTGCCAGCAGCTTGGGACAGAAGGGCCATTCACCCCTCCACTTT
v_gene: TRBV5-6
d_gene: -
j_gene: TRBJ1-6
abundance: -

CDR3aa: CASSWAGTNTGELFF
CDR3nt: TGTGCCAGTAGTTGGGCGGGAACGAACACCGGGGAGCTGTTTTTT
v_gene: TRBV19
d_gene: -
j_gene: TRBJ2-2
abundance: -

CDR3aa: CASSNSNRGQANEKLFF
CDR3nt: TGTGCCAGCAGCAACTCCAACAGGGGGCAGGCTAATGAAAAACTGTTTTTT
v_gene: TRBV9
d_gene: TRBD1
j_gene: TRBJ1-4
abundance: -

CDR3aa: CASSSGTGGSYEQYF
CDR3nt: TGCGCCAGCAGTTCCGGGACAGGGGGCTCCTACGAGCAGTACTTC
v_gene: TRBV5-1
d_gene: TRBD1
j_gene: TRBJ2-7
abundance: -

CDR3aa: CSVEAGRGGRYTQYF
CDR3nt: TGCAGCGTTGAGGCGGGGCGGGGGGGCCGATATACGCAGTATTTT
v_gene: TRBV29-1
d_gene: TRBD2
j_gene: TRBJ2-3
abundance: -

CDR3aa: CASSSRTYGYTF
CDR3nt: TGTGCCAGCAGTTCCCGTACTTATGGCTACACCTTC
v_gene: TRBV28
d_gene: -
j_gene: TRBJ1-2
abundance: few

CDR3aa: CASSPDSKETQYF
CDR3nt: TGTGCCAGCAGCCCGGACAGTAAAGAGACCCAGTACTTC
v_gene: TRBV5-4
d_gene: -
j_gene: TRBJ2-5
abundance: -

CDR3aa: CASTERDTEAFF
CDR3nt: TGTGCCAGCACCGAGAGGGACACTGAAGCTTTCTTT
v_gene: TRBV25-1
d_gene: -
j_gene: TRBJ1-1
abundance: -

CDR3aa: CASSSMGVGGRTDTQYF
CDR3nt: TGTGCCAGTAGTTCAATGGGGGTCGGCGGGAGAACAGATACGCAGTATTTT
v_gene: TRBV19
d_gene: TRBD2
j_gene: TRBJ2-3
abundance: -

CDR3aa: CASKHPENTEAFF
CDR3nt: TGTGCCAGCAAACACCCTGAGAACACTGAAGCTTTCTTT
v_gene: TRBV6-5
d_gene: -
j_gene: TRBJ1-1
abundance: -

CDR3aa: CASSQDQDRGRDTGELFF
CDR3nt: TGTGCCAGCAGCCAAGATCAGGACAGGGGGCGCGACACCGGGGAGCTGTTTTTT
v_gene: TRBV3-1/TRBV3-2
d_gene: TRBD1
j_gene: TRBJ2-2
abundance: -

CDR3aa: CSVYGYTF
CDR3nt: TGCAGTGTATATGGCTACACCTTC
v_gene: TRBV20-1
d_gene: -
j_gene: TRBJ1-2
abundance: few

CDR3aa: CASNPPGGPHNSPLHF
CDR3nt: TGTGCCAGTAATCCACCGGGGGGGCCGCATAATTCACCCCTCCACTTT
v_gene: TRBV19
d_gene: -
j_gene: TRBJ1-6
abundance: once

CDR3aa: CASSLDGVTEAFF
CDR3nt: TGTGCCAGCAGCTTAGACGGGGTTACTGAAGCTTTCTTT
v_gene: TRBV7-2
d_gene: -
j_gene: TRBJ1-1
abundance: -

CDR3aa: CASSETGVSYNSPLHF
CDR3nt: TGTGCCAGCAGTGAGACAGGGGTCTCCTATAATTCACCCCTCCACTTT
v_gene: TRBV2
d_gene: TRBD1
j_gene: TRBJ1-6
abundance: -

CDR3aa: CASSLTGNSYNEQFF
CDR3nt: TGTGCCAGCAGTTTGACAGGCAACTCCTACAATGAGCAGTTCTTC
v_gene: TRBV27
d_gene: -
j_gene: TRBJ2-1
abundance: -

CDR3aa: CASSLAFGTDTQYF
CDR3nt: TGTGCCAGCAGCTTGGCGTTCGGCACAGATACGCAGTATTTT
v_gene: TRBV5-8
d_gene: -
j_gene: TRBJ2-3
abundance: -

CDR3aa: CASRLDRGAYEQYF
CDR3nt: TGTGCCAGCAGACTGGACAGGGGAGCCTACGAGCAGTACTTC
v_gene: TRBV12-1
d_gene: -
j_gene: TRBJ2-7
abundance: -

CDR3aa: CASSPIRDRAYEQYF
CDR3nt: TGTGCCAGCAGTCCCATCCGGGACAGGGCCTACGAGCAGTACTTC
v_gene: TRBV6-5
d_gene: TRBD1
j_gene: TRBJ2-7
abundance: -

CDR3aa: CSAGADYGYTF
CDR3nt: TGCAGTGCGGGGGCTGACTATGGCTACACCTTC
v_gene: TRBV20-1
d_gene: -
j_gene: TRBJ1-2
abundance: -

CDR3aa: CASSSAQGRDTEAFF
CDR3nt: TGTGCCAGCAGCTCGGCACAGGGTCGGGACACTGAAGCTTTCTTT
v_gene: TRBV7-8
d_gene: -
j_gene: TRBJ1-1
abundance: -

CDR3aa: CASSGPGQGSYTF
CDR3nt: TGTGCCAGCAGTGGTCCGGGACAGGGTTCGTACACCTTC
v_gene: TRBV2
d_gene: TRBD1
j_gene: TRBJ1-2
abundance: -

CDR3aa: CASSATGSYEQYF
CDR3nt: TGTGCCAGCAGCGCGACAGGGTCCTACGAGCAGTACTTC
v_gene: TRBV11-2
d_gene: TRBD1
j_gene: TRBJ2-7
abundance: -

CDR3aa: CASSDLKQGALLNEQFF
CDR3nt: TGTGCCAGCAGCGACCTAAAACAGGGGGCGCTTCTCAATGAGCAGTTCTTC
v_gene: TRBV7-9
d_gene: TRBD1
j_gene: TRBJ2-1
abundance: -

CDR3aa: CSVVKNTEAFF
CDR3nt: TGCAGCGTTGTAAAGAACACTGAAGCTTTCTTT
v_gene: TRBV29-1
d_gene: -
j_gene: TRBJ1-1
abundance: -

CDR3aa: CASGRGYEQYF
CDR3nt: TGTGCCAGCGGTAGGGGATACGAGCAGTACTTC
v_gene: TRBV12-3/TRBV12-4
d_gene: -
j_gene: TRBJ2-7
abundance: few

CDR3aa: CASSLVDSRRDTQYF
CDR3nt: TGTGCCAGCAGCTTGGTAGACAGCCGCCGAGATACGCAGTATTTT
v_gene: TRBV5-6
d_gene: -
j_gene: TRBJ2-3
abundance: -